Below, 15 T cell receptor beta chains from the same sample are listed, as sequenced in a study of CD8 T cells in ankylosing spondylitis. MiXCR, run by TCRdb on the 5' RACE reads, gives a single entry per CDR3 protein. The data contain about 130,000 distinct CDR3 sequences, 7% to 10% of them singletons. The sample comprised blood, either unsorted or a sorted T cell fraction (not recorded which). These receptors were obtained from a male donor with ankylosing spondylitis or in good health (not recorded which).

There are many counts of this clonotype. The CDR3 sequence is CSAALTGMVGNQPQHF. The CDR3 DNA follows: TGCAGTGCTGCTTTGACAGGGATGGTGGGCAATCAGCCCCAGCATTTT. The V call is TRBV20-1, the J call TRBJ1-5; 7 bases are shared with TRBD1. The CDR3 extends over 16 amino acids. With V trimmed by 5 bases and J by 2 bases, 12 bases remained unmatched. Germline lookup yields CDR1 DFQATT and CDR2 SNEGSKA (reference sequence).

This clonotype was counted at least ten times. This chain uses TRBV20-1 with TRBJ2-4; D gene unclear. CDR1 DFQATT and CDR2 SNEGSKA come from the germline V gene (reference sequence). The CDR3 loop spans 13 amino acids. V was trimmed by 3 bases and J by 1 base, leaving 7 bases between them. CDR3 coding DNA: TGCAGTGCTAGGACTCGCGCCAAAAACATTCAGTACTTC. It translates to CSARTRAKNIQYF.

This clonotype was seen ten or more times. CDR3 residues: CASSYSSWGLDTGELFF. The CDR3 DNA reads TGTGCCAGCAGTTACTCGTCGTGGGGATTGGACACCGGGGAGCTGTTTTTT. The chain links TRBV12-3 or TRBV12-4 to TRBJ2-2; D ambiguous. V lost 4 bases and J lost 3, with 18 bases in between. This CDR3 has 17 residues.

The chain employs TRBV6-2 or TRBV6-3 and TRBJ2-1; 10 bases agree with TRBD1. The CDR3 has 15 residues. Germline V gene data show CDR1 as MNHEY and CDR2 as SVGEGT. With V trimmed by 6 bases and J by 4 bases, 6 bases remained unmatched. The CDR3 reads CASRRDRGIYNEQFF. The CDR3 bases are TGTGCCAGCAGACGGGACAGGGGTATTTACAATGAGCAGTTCTTC.

Concerning this clonotype itself: This could be a read error, since a much larger clone is one nucleotide away. V usage is TRBV10-3 and J usage is TRBJ2-7; the match to TRBD1 covers 12 bases. CDR3 size: 13 residues. Unmatched junction bases numbered 9, after V lost 10 bases and J lost 8 bases. The germline gives CDR1 ENHRY, CDR2 SYGVKD. CDR3 sequence: CATSGDRGHQQYF. The DNA for the CDR3 is TGTGCCACCTCCGGGGACAGGGGGCACCAGCAGTACTTC.

This clonotype was observed at least ten times. The chain recombines TRBV12-3 or TRBV12-4 with TRBJ2-5; TRBD2 might be the D (6 bases). The V end lost 4 bases, the J end lost 7 bases, and 13 bases lay between the germline ends. This CDR3 comprises 13 residues. The CDR3 protein is CASSSGGVRTQYF. The CDR3 DNA sequence: TGTGCCAGCAGTTCAGGAGGGGTGCGGACCCAGTACTTC.

This clonotype was recorded at least ten times. The chain joins TRBV20-1 to TRBJ1-1; no firm D call. The CDR3 extends over 15 amino acids. V lost 1 base and J lost 1, with 13 bases in between. Germline V gene sequence: CDR1 DFQATT, CDR2 SNEGSKA (reference sequence). The CDR3 nucleotides read TGCAGTGCTAGAGGTGTGAGCGTGGGGAACACTGAAGCTTTCTTT. Encoded protein: CSARGVSVGNTEAFF.

A few counts support this clonotype. The chain couples TRBV20-1 to TRBJ1-1; D uncertain. The CDR3 spans 12 residues. The germline gives CDR1 DFQATT, CDR2 SNEGSKA (reference sequence). In DNA, the CDR3 is TGCAGGCTAGATGGAGTGAACACTGAAGCTTTCTTT. Translating gives CRLDGVNTEAFF.

This clonotype was detected many times. The rearrangement links TRBV20-1 to TRBJ2-1; maybe TRBD1 (7 bases). This CDR3 has 22 residues. V lost 6 bases to trimming and J lost 10 bases, with 46 bases between them. CDR1 is DFQATT, CDR2 SNEGSKA, per germline (reference sequence). In DNA form, the CDR3 reads TGCAGTGCCCAGTCTGAATCTGTGGAACGCCAGGGGGGTAGGGGGAGTTCAGGCGAGCAGTTCTTC. Translating gives CSAQSESVERQGGRGSSGEQFF.

This chain links TRBV7-8 with TRBJ1-5; TRBD1 is a possible D gene (6 bases). V dropped 1 base and J dropped 10 bases, with 8 bases sitting between them. Germline lookup yields CDR1 SGHVS and CDR2 FQNEAQ. The CDR3 sequence is 12 residues long. The chain's CDR3 is CASSLDRAPQHF. The CDR3, as DNA: TGTGCCAGCAGCTTAGACAGGGCTCCCCAGCATTTT.

This clonotype was found many times. The chain recombines TRBV5-1 with TRBJ2-3; D ambiguous. Germline CDR1 and CDR2: SGHRS and YFSETQ. The V end was cut by 0 bases, the J end by 4 bases, with 9 bases between. The CDR3 is 14 residues long. In nucleotides, the CDR3 is TGCGCCAGCAGCTTGGCCAAGTATCCAGATACGCAGTATTTT. It specifies CASSLAKYPDTQYF.

This clonotype showed up just a few times. This chain links TRBV7-2 with TRBJ2-2; a possible D gene is TRBD2 (5 bases). This CDR3 contains 16 residues. Germline V gene lookup returns CDR1 SGHTA and CDR2 FQGNSA. Trimming took off 1 base at V and 0 bases at J, with 9 bases between the two ends. CDR3 coding DNA: TGTGCCAGCAGCTTAGTGCTAGCTGCGAACACCGGGGAGCTGTTTTTT. Its translation: CASSLVLAANTGELFF. Combining the CDR3 with reference TRBV7-2 and TRBJ2-2 gives the whole variable domain GAGVSQSPSNKVTEKGKDVELRCDPISGHTALYWYRQSLGQGLEFLIYFQGNSAPDKSGLPSDRFSAERTGGSVSTLTIQRTQQEDSAVYLCASSLVLAANTGELFFGEGSRLTVL.

At least ten counts were recorded for this clonotype. The chain combines TRBV29-1 with TRBJ2-1, with a possible D match to TRBD1 (6 bases). CDR3 length equals 12 residues. V lost 4 bases, J lost 6 bases, and 10 bases lay in between. Per the germline V gene, CDR1 is SQVTM and CDR2 is ANQGSEA. The chain's CDR3 is CSVGGGFNEQFF. As DNA, the CDR3 is TGCAGCGTTGGAGGGGGTTTCAATGAGCAGTTCTTC.

This clonotype was seen repeatedly, ten times or more. The chain has TRBV3-1 and TRBJ2-1; D not certain. This CDR3 is 16 amino acids long. From germline, CDR1 is LGHDT and CDR2 YNNKEL (reference sequence). Trimming stripped 0 bases from V and 0 bases from J, with 9 bases between. The CDR3, as DNA: TGTGCCAGCAGCCAAGATCTCTACTCCTCCTACAATGAGCAGTTCTTC. This encodes CASSQDLYSSYNEQFF.

Ten or more counts support this clonotype. This rearrangement joins TRBV10-2 to TRBJ2-2, with D possibly matching TRBD1 (5 bases). Germline values: CDR1 WSHSY, CDR2 SAAADI. V was shortened by 6 bases and J by 2 bases, with 7 bases between the two germline ends. The CDR3 runs 13 residues. This CDR3 is CASRDTNTGELFF. The CDR3 bases are TGCGCCAGCAGGGACACAAACACCGGGGAGCTGTTTTTT.